This T cell receptor beta chain was profiled in a study of T cells in Graves' hyperthyroidism and ophthalmopathy. Study results and limitations: Ophthalmopathy was predicted by the model a median of 6.5 months ahead of onset.

The CDR3 sequence is 14 residues long. Trimming took off 3 bases at V and 7 bases at J, with 15 bases between the two ends. CDR1 and CDR2 (germline): GTSNPN, SVGIG (reference sequence). There are many counts of this clonotype. Its target is unknown. Newly diagnosed patients aged 18 to 65 had hyperthyroidism of under 2 months' duration. Based on clinical symptoms, serum thyroxine and TRAb, thyroid ultrasound and orbital computed tomography, diagnoses were reached. PBMCs came from about 10 ml fresh peripheral blood. Researchers amplified the TCR beta CDR3 regions from RNA transcripts. HTBI primers were the set used in a first-round RT-PCR of the TCR CDR3. TCRdb reprocessed the multiplex PCR reads via MiXCR and lists one record per CDR3 protein. The sample has approximately 640,000 distinct CDR3 sequences, 15% to 20% seen once.

The chain is built from TRBV30 and TRBJ1-4; D uncertain. The TCR sequence derives from a woman aged 25-40 years with Graves' hyperthyroidism. Sequenced input: blood. Here the CDR3 reads CAWSPDHSAEKLFF. The CDR3 DNA reads TGTGCCTGGAGCCCGGACCACTCGGCTGAAAAACTGTTTTTT.